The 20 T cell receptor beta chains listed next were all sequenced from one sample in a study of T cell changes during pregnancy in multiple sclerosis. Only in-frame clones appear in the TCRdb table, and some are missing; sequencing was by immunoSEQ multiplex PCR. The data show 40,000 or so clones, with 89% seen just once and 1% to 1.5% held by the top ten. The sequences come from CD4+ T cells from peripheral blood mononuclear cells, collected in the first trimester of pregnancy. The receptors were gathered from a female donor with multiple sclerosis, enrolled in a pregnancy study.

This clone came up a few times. CDR3 in amino acids: CASSRDTQETQYF. CDR3 nucleotide sequence: TGTGCCAGCAGTAGGGACACCCAAGAGACCCAGTACTTC. The chain links TRBV2 to TRBJ2-5, with D possibly being TRBD1 (6 bases). V lost 5 bases to trimming and J lost 1 base, with 8 bases between them. The CDR3 contains 13 residues. Germline assignment: CDR1 SNHLY and CDR2 FYNNEI. Using reference TRBV2 and TRBJ2-5 for the parts outside the CDR3, the full variable domain is EPEVTQTPSHQVTQMGQEVILRCVPISNHLYFYWYRQILGQKVEFLVSFYNNEISEKSEIFDDQFSVERPDGSNFTLKIRSTKLEDSAMYFCASSRDTQETQYFGPGTRLLVL.

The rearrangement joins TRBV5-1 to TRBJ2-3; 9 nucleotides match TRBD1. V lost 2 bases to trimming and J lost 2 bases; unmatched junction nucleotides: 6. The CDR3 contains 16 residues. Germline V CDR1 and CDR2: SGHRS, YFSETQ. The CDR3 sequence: CASSFGDRDYTDTQYF. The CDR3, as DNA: TGCGCCAGCAGCTTCGGGGACAGGGATTACACAGATACGCAGTATTTT.

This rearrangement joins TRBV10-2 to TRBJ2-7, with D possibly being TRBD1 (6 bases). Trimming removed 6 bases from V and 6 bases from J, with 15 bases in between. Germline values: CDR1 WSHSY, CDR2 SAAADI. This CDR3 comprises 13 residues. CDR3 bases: TGCGCCAGCAGGGATTGGGGGCTCGGCGAGCAGTACTTC. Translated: CASRDWGLGEQYF.

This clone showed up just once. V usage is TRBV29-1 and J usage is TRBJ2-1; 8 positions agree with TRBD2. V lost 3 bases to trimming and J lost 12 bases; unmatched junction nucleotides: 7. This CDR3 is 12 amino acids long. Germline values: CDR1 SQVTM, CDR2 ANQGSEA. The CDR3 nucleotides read TGCAGCGTTGAGGCCGTGGGACTAGTGCAGTTCTTC. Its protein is CSVEAVGLVQFF.

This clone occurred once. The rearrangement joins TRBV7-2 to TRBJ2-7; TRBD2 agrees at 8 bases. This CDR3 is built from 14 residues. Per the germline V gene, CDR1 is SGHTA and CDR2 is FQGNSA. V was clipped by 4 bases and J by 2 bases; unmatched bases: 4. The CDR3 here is CASSSRAGAYEQYF. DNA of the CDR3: TGTGCCAGCAGCTCAAGAGCGGGGGCCTACGAGCAGTACTTC.

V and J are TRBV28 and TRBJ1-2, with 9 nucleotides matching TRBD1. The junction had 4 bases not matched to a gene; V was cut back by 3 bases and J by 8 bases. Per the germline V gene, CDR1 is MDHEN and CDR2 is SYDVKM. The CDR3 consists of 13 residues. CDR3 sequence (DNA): TGTGCCAGCAGTTTCTCGGACAGGGGCGGCTACACCTTC. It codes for CASSFSDRGGYTF.

This CDR3 is CASSQRQGTGGSTDTQYF. The CDR3 DNA reads as TGTGCCAGCAGCCAAAGACAAGGGACAGGGGGGAGCACAGATACGCAGTATTTT. The V gene is TRBV5-4, the J gene TRBJ2-3, with 11 nucleotides matching TRBD1. Trimming at V came to 4 bases and at J to 0 bases, leaving 10 bases not matched to a gene. CDR3 size: 18 residues. Germline lookup yields CDR1 SGHNT and CDR2 YYREEE (reference sequence).

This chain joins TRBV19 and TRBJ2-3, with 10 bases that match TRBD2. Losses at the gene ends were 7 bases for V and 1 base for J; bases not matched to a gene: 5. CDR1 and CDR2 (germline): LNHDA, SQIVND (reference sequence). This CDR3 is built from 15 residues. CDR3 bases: TGTGCCAGTACCCCTAGCGGGAGAGGCACAGATACGCAGTATTTT. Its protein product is CASTPSGRGTDTQYF.

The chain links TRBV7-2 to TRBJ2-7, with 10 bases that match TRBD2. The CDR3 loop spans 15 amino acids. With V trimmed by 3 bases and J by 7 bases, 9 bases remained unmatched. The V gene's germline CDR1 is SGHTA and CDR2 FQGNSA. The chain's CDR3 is CASSLTSGRAKEQYF. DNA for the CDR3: TGTGCCAGCAGCTTGACAAGCGGGAGGGCCAAAGAGCAGTACTTC.

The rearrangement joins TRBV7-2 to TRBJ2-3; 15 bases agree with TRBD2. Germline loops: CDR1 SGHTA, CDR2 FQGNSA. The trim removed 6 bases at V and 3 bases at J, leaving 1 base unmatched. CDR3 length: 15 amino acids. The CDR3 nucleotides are TGTGCCAGCAGGGGGACTAGCGGGAGGACAGATACGCAGTATTTT. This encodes CASRGTSGRTDTQYF.

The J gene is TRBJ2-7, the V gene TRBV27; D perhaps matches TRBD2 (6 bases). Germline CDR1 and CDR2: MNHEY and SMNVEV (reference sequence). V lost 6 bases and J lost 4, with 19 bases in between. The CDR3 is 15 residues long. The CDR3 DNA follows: TGTGCCAGCAGCCTAACCGGGGTTAGCGGATACGAGCAGTACTTC. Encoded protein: CASSLTGVSGYEQYF.

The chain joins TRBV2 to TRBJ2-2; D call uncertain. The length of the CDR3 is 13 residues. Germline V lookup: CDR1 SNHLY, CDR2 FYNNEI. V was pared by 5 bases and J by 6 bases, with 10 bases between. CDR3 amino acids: CASSLIVAGELFF. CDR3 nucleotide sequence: TGTGCCAGCAGTTTAATAGTAGCCGGGGAGCTGTTTTTT. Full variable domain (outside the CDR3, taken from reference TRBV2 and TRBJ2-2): EPEVTQTPSHQVTQMGQEVILRCVPISNHLYFYWYRQILGQKVEFLVSFYNNEISEKSEIFDDQFSVERPDGSNFTLKIRSTKLEDSAMYFCASSLIVAGELFFGEGSRLTVL.

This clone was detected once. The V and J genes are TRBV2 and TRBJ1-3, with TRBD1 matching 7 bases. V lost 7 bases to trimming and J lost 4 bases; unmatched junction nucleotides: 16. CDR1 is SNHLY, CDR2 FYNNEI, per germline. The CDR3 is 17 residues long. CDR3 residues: CASTNRQGPGQGNTIYF. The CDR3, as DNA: TGTGCCAGCACCAATCGACAGGGTCCAGGCCAAGGAAACACCATATATTTT. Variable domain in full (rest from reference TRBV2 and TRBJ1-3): EPEVTQTPSHQVTQMGQEVILRCVPISNHLYFYWYRQILGQKVEFLVSFYNNEISEKSEIFDDQFSVERPDGSNFTLKIRSTKLEDSAMYFCASTNRQGPGQGNTIYFGEGSWLTVV.

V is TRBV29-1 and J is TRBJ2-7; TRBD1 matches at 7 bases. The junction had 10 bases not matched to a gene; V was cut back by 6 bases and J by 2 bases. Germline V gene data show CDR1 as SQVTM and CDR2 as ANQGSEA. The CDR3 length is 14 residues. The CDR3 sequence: CSVADRVGAYEQYF. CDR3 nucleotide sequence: TGCAGCGTAGCTGACAGGGTGGGGGCCTACGAGCAGTACTTC.

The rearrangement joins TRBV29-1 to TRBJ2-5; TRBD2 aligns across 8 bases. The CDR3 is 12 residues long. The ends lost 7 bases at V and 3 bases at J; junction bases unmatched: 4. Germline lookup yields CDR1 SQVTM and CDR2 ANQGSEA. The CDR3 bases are TGCAGCGCAGGAGCGGGAGAAGAGACCCAGTACTTC. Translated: CSAGAGEETQYF.

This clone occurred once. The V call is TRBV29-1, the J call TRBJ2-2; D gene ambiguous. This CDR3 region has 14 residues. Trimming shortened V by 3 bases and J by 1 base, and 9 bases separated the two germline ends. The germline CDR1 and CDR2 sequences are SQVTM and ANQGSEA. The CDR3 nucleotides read TGCAGCGTTGAGGAACGGAGGAACACCGGGGAGCTGTTTTTT. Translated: CSVEERRNTGELFF.

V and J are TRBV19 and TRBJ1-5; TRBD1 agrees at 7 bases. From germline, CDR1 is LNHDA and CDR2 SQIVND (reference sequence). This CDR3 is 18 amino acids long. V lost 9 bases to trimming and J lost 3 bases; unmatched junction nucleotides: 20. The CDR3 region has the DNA TGTGCCAGCAACCACCGGGACAGCCTTGAGGGGTCCAATCAGCCCCAGCATTTT. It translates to CASNHRDSLEGSNQPQHF. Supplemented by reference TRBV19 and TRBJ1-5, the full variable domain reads DGGITQSPKYLFRKEGQNVTLSCEQNLNHDAMYWYRQDPGQGLRLIYYSQIVNDFQKGDIAEGYSVSREKKESFPLTVTSAQKNPTAFYLCASNHRDSLEGSNQPQHFGDGTRLSIL.

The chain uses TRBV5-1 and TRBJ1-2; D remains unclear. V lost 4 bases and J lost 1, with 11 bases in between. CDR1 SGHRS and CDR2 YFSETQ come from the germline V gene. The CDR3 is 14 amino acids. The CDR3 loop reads CASSHERGNYGYTF. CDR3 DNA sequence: TGCGCCAGCAGCCACGAACGCGGTAACTATGGCTACACCTTC.

Here the CDR3 reads CASSRSMTGSGTDTQYF. For the CDR3, the DNA is TGTGCCAGCTCACGGTCGATGACGGGATCGGGCACAGATACGCAGTATTTT. The V and J genes are TRBV18 and TRBJ2-3; weak D call: TRBD2 (5 bases). V lost 4 bases to trimming and J lost 1 base, with 18 bases between them. Germline V CDR1 and CDR2: KGHSH, LQKENI. CDR3 size: 17 residues.

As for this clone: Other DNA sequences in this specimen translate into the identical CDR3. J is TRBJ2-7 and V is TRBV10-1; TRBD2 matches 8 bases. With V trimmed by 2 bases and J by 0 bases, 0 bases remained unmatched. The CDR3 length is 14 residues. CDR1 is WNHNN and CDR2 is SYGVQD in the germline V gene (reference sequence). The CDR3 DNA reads TGCGCCAGCAGTGAGAGCGGGAGCTCCTACGAGCAGTACTTC. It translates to CASSESGSSYEQYF.